The present T cell receptor beta chain was sequenced within a study of long-term antiretroviral therapy in people with HIV. Germline V lookup: CDR1 SNHLY, CDR2 FYNNEI. CDR3 length: 12 residues. V lost 4 bases, J lost 4 bases, and 7 bases lay in between. Running of the v3.0 immunoSEQ assay took place at survey level. Using immunoSEQ multiplex PCR, the repertoire was profiled, and TCRdb retains in-frame clones only, with some absent. The sample consists of around 15,000 clones, 88% of them appearing once. The sequencing used unsorted PBMCs, collected 6.9 years after starting antiretroviral therapy. The sequence derives from a man aged 45 to 65 with HIV. V usage is TRBV2 and J usage is TRBJ1-2; TRBD1 might be the D (6 bases). The CDR3 coding sequence is TGTGCCAGCAGTGGGGACATCTATGGCTACACCTTC. Its protein is CASSGDIYGYTF.